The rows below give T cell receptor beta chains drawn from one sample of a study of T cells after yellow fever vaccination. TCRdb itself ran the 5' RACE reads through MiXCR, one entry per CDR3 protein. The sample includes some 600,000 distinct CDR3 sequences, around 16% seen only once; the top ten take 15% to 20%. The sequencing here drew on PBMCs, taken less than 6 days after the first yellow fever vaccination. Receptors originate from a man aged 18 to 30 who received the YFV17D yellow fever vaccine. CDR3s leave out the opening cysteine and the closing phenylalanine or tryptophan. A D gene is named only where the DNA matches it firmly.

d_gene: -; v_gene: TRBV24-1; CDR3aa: ATSESGRSNQPQH
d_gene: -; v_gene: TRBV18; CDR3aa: ASSPAGSGNTIY
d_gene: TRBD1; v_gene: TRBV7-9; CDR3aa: ASSLYGTVGGYT
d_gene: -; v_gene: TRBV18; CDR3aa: ASSPNQGTQETQY
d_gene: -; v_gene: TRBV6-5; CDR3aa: ASSYSTGQRPTEAF
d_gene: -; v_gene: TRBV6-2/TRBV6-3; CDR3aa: ASSYSPQATNEKLF
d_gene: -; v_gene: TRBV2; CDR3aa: ASSEDGASTDTQY
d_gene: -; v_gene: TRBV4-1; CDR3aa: ASSQLPGGELF
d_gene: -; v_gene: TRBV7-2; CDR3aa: ASSLDSDASSYEQY
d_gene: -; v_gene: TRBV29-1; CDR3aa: SVEVGIWEQF
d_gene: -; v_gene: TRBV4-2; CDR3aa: ASSQRPRSSYEQY
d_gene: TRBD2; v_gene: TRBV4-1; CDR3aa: ASSQGRTAGRGGFRETQY
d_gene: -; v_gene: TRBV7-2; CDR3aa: ASSLLVNEKLF
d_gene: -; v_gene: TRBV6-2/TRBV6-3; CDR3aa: ASSFVSDTRNQPQH
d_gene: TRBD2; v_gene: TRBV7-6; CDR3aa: ASSSRRLAGEPDTQY
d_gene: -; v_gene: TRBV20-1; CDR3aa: SARATAGSGYT
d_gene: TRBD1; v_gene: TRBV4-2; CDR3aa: ASSQPAGQAGAIY
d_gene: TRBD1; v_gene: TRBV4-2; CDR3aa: ASSQDLQGYNSPLH
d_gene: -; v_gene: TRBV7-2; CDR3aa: ASSPRPKNSPLH